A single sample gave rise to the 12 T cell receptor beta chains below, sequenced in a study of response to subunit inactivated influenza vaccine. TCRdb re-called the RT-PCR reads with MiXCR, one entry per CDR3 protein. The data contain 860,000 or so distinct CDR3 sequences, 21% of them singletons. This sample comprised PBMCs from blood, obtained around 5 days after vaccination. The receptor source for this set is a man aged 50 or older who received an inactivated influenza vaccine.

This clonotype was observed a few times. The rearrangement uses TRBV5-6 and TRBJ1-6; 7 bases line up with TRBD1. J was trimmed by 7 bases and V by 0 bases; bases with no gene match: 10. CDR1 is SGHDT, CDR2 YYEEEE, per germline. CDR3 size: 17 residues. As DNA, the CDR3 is TGTGCCAGCAGCTTGGTAACAGGGGACCTGGGGAATTCACCCCTCCACTTT. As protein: CASSLVTGDLGNSPLHF.

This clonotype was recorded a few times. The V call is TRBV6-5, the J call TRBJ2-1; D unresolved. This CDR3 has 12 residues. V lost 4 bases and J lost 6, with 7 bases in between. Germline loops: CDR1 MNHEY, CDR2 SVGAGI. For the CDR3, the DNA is TGTGCCAGCAGTTCAAACCTCAATGAGCAGTTCTTC. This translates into CASSSNLNEQFF.

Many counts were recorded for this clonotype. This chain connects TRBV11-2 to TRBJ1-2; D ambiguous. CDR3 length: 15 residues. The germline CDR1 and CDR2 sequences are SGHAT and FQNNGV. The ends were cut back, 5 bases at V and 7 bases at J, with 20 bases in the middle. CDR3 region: CASSPANRASGGYTF. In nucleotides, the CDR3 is TGTGCCAGCAGCCCGGCAAACCGGGCCTCCGGTGGCTACACCTTC.

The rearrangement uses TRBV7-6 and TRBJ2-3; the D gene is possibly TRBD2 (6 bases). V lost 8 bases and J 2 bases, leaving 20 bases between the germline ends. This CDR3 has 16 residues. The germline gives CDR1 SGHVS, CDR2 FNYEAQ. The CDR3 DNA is TGTGCCAGCTCCGTCCGGCGGGGATTATCCACAGATACGCAGTATTTT. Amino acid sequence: CASSVRRGLSTDTQYF.

Here the CDR3 DNA reads TGTGCCAGCAGTTTAGCCCACCCAGGCGAGCAGTACTTC. Its protein product is CASSLAHPGEQYF. The chain joins TRBV12-3 or TRBV12-4 to TRBJ2-7; the D is unclear. Trimming cost V 0 bases and J 6 bases, with 9 bases left between them. The CDR3 contains 13 residues.

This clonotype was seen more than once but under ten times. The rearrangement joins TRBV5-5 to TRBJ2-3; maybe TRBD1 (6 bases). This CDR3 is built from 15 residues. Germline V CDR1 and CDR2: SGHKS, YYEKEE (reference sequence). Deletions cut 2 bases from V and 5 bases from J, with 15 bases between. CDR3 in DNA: TGTGCCAGCAGCTTCTTAACAGGGTCGGGAGATACGCAGTATTTT. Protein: CASSFLTGSGDTQYF.

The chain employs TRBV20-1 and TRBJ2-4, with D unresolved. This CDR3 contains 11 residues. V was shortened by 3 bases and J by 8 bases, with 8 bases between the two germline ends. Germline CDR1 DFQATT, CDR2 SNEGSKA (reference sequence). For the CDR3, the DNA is TGCAGTGCTAGGTTCTCTTACATTCAGTACTTC. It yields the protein CSARFSYIQYF.

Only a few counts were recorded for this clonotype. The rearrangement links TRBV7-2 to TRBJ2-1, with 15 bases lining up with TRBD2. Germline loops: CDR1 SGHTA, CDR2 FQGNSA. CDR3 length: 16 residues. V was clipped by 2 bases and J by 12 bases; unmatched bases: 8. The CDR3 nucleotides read TGTGCCAGCAGCTTAAGGACTAGCGGGAGGGCCACGGGGCAGTTCTTC. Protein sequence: CASSLRTSGRATGQFF.

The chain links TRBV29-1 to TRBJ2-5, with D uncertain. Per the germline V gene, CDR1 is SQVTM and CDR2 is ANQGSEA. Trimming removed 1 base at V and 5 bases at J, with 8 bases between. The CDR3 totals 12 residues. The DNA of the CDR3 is TGCAGCGTTGAAGTGTACCCCGAGACCCAGTACTTC. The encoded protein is CSVEVYPETQYF.

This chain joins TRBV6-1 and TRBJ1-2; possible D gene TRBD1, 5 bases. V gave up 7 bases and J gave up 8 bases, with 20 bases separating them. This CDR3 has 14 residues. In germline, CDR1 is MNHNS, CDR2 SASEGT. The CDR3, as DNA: TGTGCCAGCATGCCCGGCAGGGTTGTAGGGGGCTACACCTTC. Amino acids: CASMPGRVVGGYTF.

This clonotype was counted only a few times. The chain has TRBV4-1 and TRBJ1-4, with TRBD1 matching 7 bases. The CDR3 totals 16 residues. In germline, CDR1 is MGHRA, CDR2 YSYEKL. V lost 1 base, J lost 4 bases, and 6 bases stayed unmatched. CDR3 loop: CASSQGRGPGNEKLFF. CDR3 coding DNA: TGCGCCAGCAGCCAAGGAAGGGGGCCAGGTAATGAAAAACTGTTTTTT.

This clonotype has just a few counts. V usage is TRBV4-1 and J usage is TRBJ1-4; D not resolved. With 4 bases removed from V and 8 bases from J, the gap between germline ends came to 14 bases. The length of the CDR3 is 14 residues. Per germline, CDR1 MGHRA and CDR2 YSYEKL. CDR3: CASSLYGPGEKLFF. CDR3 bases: TGCGCCAGCAGCCTCTACGGCCCGGGGGAAAAACTGTTTTTT.